The T cell receptor beta chain described here comes from a study of blood T cell repertoires in COVID-19. Study-level background: Sites across the United States, Italy and Spain contributed samples from acute and convalescent COVID-19. Sources were T cells, B-cell-depleted T cells, or PBMCs; the material itself was cDNA or gDNA.

This clone appeared a single time. In the source study's methods: Counts of nucleated cells, estimated from reference gene primer amplification, were obtained. The repertoire was sequenced with immunoSEQ multiplex PCR; TCRdb's copy has only in-frame clones and lacks some. Clonal size and the V and J genes are those of that table, whereas D and trimming came from the DNA. Among around 140,000 clones listed, about 83% were seen once. The CDR3 is 15 amino acids. V lost 5 bases to trimming and J lost 0 bases; unmatched junction nucleotides: 3. Germline CDR1 reads MNHEY; CDR2 reads SMNVEV (reference sequence).

The TCR originated in a woman aged 45-65 years with active or convalescent COVID-19. The genes are TRBV27 and TRBJ1-1, with 10 bases aligning to TRBD1. The sequenced sample was peripheral blood. For the CDR3, the DNA is TGTGCCAGCAGTCCGACAGGGGGCGTGAACACTGAAGCTTTCTTT. Residues: CASSPTGGVNTEAFF.